A selection of T cell receptor beta chains follows, all from one sample in a study of early T cells in non-severe SARS-CoV-2 infection. TCRdb passed the 5' RACE reads through MiXCR, listing each CDR3 protein once. The sample holds 60,000 to 65,000 distinct CDR3 sequences, less than 9.5% seen once. The sequenced sample was whole blood, obtained at baseline. Receptors were obtained from an adult who was a healthcare worker with PCR-confirmed SARS-CoV-2 infection or an uninfected control (not recorded which). The CDR3 runs from the conserved cysteine through the conserved F or W. A D gene is named only where the DNA matches it firmly. Clone size is not always given. Where it is, it says once, few, many or a class for expanded clones.

>-|TRBV6-5|-|TRBJ2-7
TGTGCCAGCAGTTACACAGGGAGGGTATACGAGCAGTACTTC
CASSYTGRVYEQYF
>-|TRBV9|-|TRBJ2-3
TGTGCCAGCAGCGTAGATGGGAATACGCAGTATTTT
CASSVDGNTQYF
>TRBD2|TRBV5-1|-|TRBJ2-3
TGCGCCAGCAGCCTCCGGACTAGCGGGAGGCTGACAGATACGCAGTATTTT
CASSLRTSGRLTDTQYF
>-|TRBV14|-|TRBJ1-2
TGTGCCAGCAGCCAAGATATTGGATCACTCTATGGCTACACCTTC
CASSQDIGSLYGYTF
>-|TRBV7-6|many|TRBJ2-5
TGTGCCAGCAGCTTAGAACACCACGGGGAGACCCAGTACTTC
CASSLEHHGETQYF
>-|TRBV12-3/TRBV12-4|many|TRBJ2-7
TGTGCCAGCAGTCCCCGAGACAGGGAGGCCTACGAGCAGTACTTC
CASSPRDREAYEQYF
>-|TRBV6-1|few|TRBJ1-2
TGTGCCAGCATTCCCACAGGGATTGGTGGCTACACCTTC
CASIPTGIGGYTF
>-|TRBV6-6|few|TRBJ2-7
TGTGCCAGCGGCGGGGCGTCCTACGAGCAGTACTTC
CASGGASYEQYF
>TRBD2|TRBV11-2|once|TRBJ2-1
TGTGCCAGCAGCTTAGTCGGGCTAGCGGGAGTCAATGAGCAGTTCTTC
CASSLVGLAGVNEQFF
>-|TRBV11-3|few|TRBJ2-1
TGTGCCAGCAGCCGGAGGGGCAATTACAATGAGCAGTTCTTC
CASSRRGNYNEQFF
>TRBD2|TRBV10-3|-|TRBJ2-3
TGTGCCATCAATCTGGATCCGGGGGGATCCACAGATACGCAGTATTTT
CAINLDPGGSTDTQYF
>-|TRBV7-2|many|TRBJ1-2
TGTGCCAGCAGCTTAGCTGGGACGTCGCCTTATGGCTACACCTTC
CASSLAGTSPYGYTF
>-|TRBV4-3|-|TRBJ2-7
TGCGCCAGCAGCCAAGATGCTTGGCAGGGGACGTACGAGCAGTACTTC
CASSQDAWQGTYEQYF
>-|TRBV3-1|many|TRBJ1-2
TGTGCCAGCAGCCAAGGCACGTTCGGTGGCTACACCTTC
CASSQGTFGGYTF
>TRBD1|TRBV6-2/TRBV6-3|many|TRBJ2-1
TGTGCCAGCAGTTACCGACAGGGGGTTTTCTACAATGAGCAGTTCTTC
CASSYRQGVFYNEQFF
>TRBD1|TRBV14|-|TRBJ2-5
TGTGCCAGCAGCCAAGGGGGACAGTACCAAGAGACCCAGTACTTC
CASSQGGQYQETQYF
>-|TRBV5-1|many|TRBJ2-3
TGCGCCAGCAGCTTGGGAAGCACAGATACGCAGTATTTT
CASSLGSTDTQYF
>-|TRBV9|-|TRBJ1-1
TGTGCCGGCAGCGGGAGGGAGAACACTGAAGCTTTCTTT
CAGSGRENTEAFF
>-|TRBV9|many|TRBJ1-1
TGTGCCAGCAGCGTAGGGGCAAAGAACACTGAAGCTTTCTTT
CASSVGAKNTEAFF
>-|TRBV12-3/TRBV12-4|many|TRBJ2-1
TGTGCCAGCAGTCAGGGTAGGCATGAGCAGTTCTTC
CASSQGRHEQFF
>TRBD2|TRBV7-9|many|TRBJ2-4
TGTGCCAGCAGCTTAGCTGCGGGGGACAAAAACATTCAGTACTTC
CASSLAAGDKNIQYF
>-|TRBV3-1|many|TRBJ2-1
TGTGCCAGCAGCCAAGACGACTTCTCCCATGAGCAGTTCTTC
CASSQDDFSHEQFF
>-|TRBV6-2/TRBV6-3|many|TRBJ1-1
TGTGCCAGCAGTTATTCTCTAGGAAGGACTGAAGCTTTCTTT
CASSYSLGRTEAFF
>-|TRBV12-3/TRBV12-4|few|TRBJ1-5
TGTGCCACCTCTGAACATTGGGCCCTCAATCAGCCCCAGCATTTT
CATSEHWALNQPQHF
>TRBD2|TRBV7-7|-|TRBJ2-1
TGTGCTAGCAGCACCGGGACTAGCGGGAGGTCCCATGAGCAGTTCTTC
CASSTGTSGRSHEQFF
>-|TRBV30|few|TRBJ1-2
TGTGCCTGGAGCCAGGGCAATTATGGCTACACCTTC
CAWSQGNYGYTF
>-|TRBV12-3/TRBV12-4|few|TRBJ2-5
TGTGCCAGCAGTCCGACAGGCCGCCAGACCCAGTACTTC
CASSPTGRQTQYF
>TRBD1|TRBV2|-|TRBJ2-5
TGTGCCAGCAGTGGGCAGGGGGCCTCGGAGGAGACCCAGTACTTC
CASSGQGASEETQYF
>TRBD2|TRBV6-5|medium-sized|TRBJ2-1
TGTGCCAGCAGACAAAGCGGGAGCTCCTACAATGAGCAGTTCTTC
CASRQSGSSYNEQFF
>-|TRBV6-2/TRBV6-3|few|TRBJ2-3
TGTGCCAGCAGTTACGGTCAGCAGGGGGGACATACGCAGTATTTT
CASSYGQQGGHTQYF
>-|TRBV12-3/TRBV12-4|few|TRBJ2-7
TGTGCCAGCGGGAAAGACGTAGCCTACGAGCAGTACTTC
CASGKDVAYEQYF
>-|TRBV5-6|-|TRBJ1-3
TGTGCCAGCAGCTTGTACTTCGGAAACACCATATATTTT
CASSLYFGNTIYF
>-|TRBV7-9|-|TRBJ1-1
TGTGCCAGCAGTTCCCAAGGGGGGGTCGCTTTCTTT
CASSSQGGVAFF
>TRBD1|TRBV19|few|TRBJ2-2
TGTGCCAGTAGTCGACAGGGACAGAACACCGGGGAGCTGTTTTTT
CASSRQGQNTGELFF
>-|TRBV10-3|few|TRBJ2-5
TGTGCCATCAGTGGCACCCTTGAAGAGACCCAGTACTTC
CAISGTLEETQYF
>-|TRBV7-9|many|TRBJ2-3
TGTGCCAGCAGCTTCCGGATAGATACGCAGTATTTT
CASSFRIDTQYF
>TRBD2|TRBV24-1|few|TRBJ2-5
TGTGCCACCAGTGATCCCTTCCCGGGACTAGCGGGAGAAGAGACCCAGTACTTC
CATSDPFPGLAGEETQYF
>-|TRBV11-2|many|TRBJ2-1
TGTGCCAGCAGCTTACAGGGACAAGCCTACAATGAGCAGTTCTTC
CASSLQGQAYNEQFF
>TRBD1|TRBV20-1|few|TRBJ1-2
TGCAGTGCTGTCCGGGACAGGACGAGATATGGCTACACCTTC
CSAVRDRTRYGYTF
>-|TRBV7-9|few|TRBJ2-6
TGTGCCAGCAGCTTCCCGGACAGTAGCTCTGGGGCCAACGTCCTGACTTTC
CASSFPDSSSGANVLTF
>-|TRBV4-1|many|TRBJ2-4
TGCGCCAGCAGCCAATTAGGGCTAGCCAAAAACATTCAGTACTTC
CASSQLGLAKNIQYF
>-|TRBV6-4|few|TRBJ2-2
TGTGCCAGCAGTGACTCCAGTCCCGGGGAGCTGTTTTTT
CASSDSSPGELFF
>TRBD2|TRBV6-6|many|TRBJ2-1
TGTGCCAGCAAAGCTAGCGGGTGGTTCTTC
CASKASGWFF
>-|TRBV7-9|-|TRBJ2-7
TGTGCCAGCAGCTTAAATATCGGGAACTACGAGCAGTACTTC
CASSLNIGNYEQYF
>-|TRBV28|-|TRBJ1-5
TGTGCCAGCAGTTTACGGGGCGGGGGACAGCCCCAGCATTTT
CASSLRGGGQPQHF
>-|TRBV20-1|few|TRBJ2-7
TGCAGTGCTAGGTATGGGAGCTCCTACGAGCAGTACTTC
CSARYGSSYEQYF
>-|TRBV20-1|many|TRBJ2-1
TGCAGTGCTAGTTATGGGGTGGATGAGCAGTTCTTC
CSASYGVDEQFF
>-|TRBV12-3/TRBV12-4|many|TRBJ2-7
TGTGCCAGCAGTTCACAGGGTCACTCCTACGAGCAGTACTTC
CASSSQGHSYEQYF
>-|TRBV19|few|TRBJ2-3
TGTGCCAGTAGTATAATCGCCGACACAGATACGCAGTATTTT
CASSIIADTDTQYF
>-|TRBV29-1|-|TRBJ1-1
TGCAGCGTTGATCCGACGGGGGACACTGAAGCTTTCTTT
CSVDPTGDTEAFF
>TRBD2|TRBV27|-|TRBJ2-3
TGTGCCAGCAGTACGTTAGAGCGGGGTCGCACAGATACGCAGTATTTT
CASSTLERGRTDTQYF
>-|TRBV30|few|TRBJ2-3
TGTGCCTGGAGTGGACCACCTGCGCAGTATTTT
CAWSGPPAQYF
>-|TRBV5-1|many|TRBJ1-1
TGCGCCAGCAGCTTCCTGAAGGAGGGCTCTGAAGCTTTCTTT
CASSFLKEGSEAFF
>TRBD1|TRBV29-1|many|TRBJ2-7
TGCAGCGTTGAGCCGACAGGGTCCTACGAGCAGTACTTC
CSVEPTGSYEQYF
>-|TRBV3-1|many|TRBJ1-4
TGTGCCAGCAGCCAAGAACCAGGAGGAAAACTGTTTTTT
CASSQEPGGKLFF
>-|TRBV19|many|TRBJ2-1
TGTGCCAGTAGTATAGGCCCTGAGCAGTTCTTC
CASSIGPEQFF